Following are 18 T cell receptor beta chains from one sample sequenced in a study of beta chain features in type 1 diabetes. General observations from the study: Shortening that was moderate but significant affected the TCRB CDR3s of Type 1 diabetes patients in all four CD4+ subsets.

Their recognized antigens are unknown. Expressed TCRB transcripts were sequenced because the isolated RNA had all been reverse transcribed beforehand. The table came from immunoSEQ multiplex PCR; TCRdb's copy has only in-frame clones and leaves some out. The data show 150,000 to 200,000 clones, roughly 60% seen once. Material: naive CD4+ T cells from blood. The receptors were gathered from a man aged 30-40 years with type 1 diabetes.

The chain links TRBV19 to TRBJ2-2; D might be TRBD1 (5 bases). Germline V CDR1 and CDR2: LNHDA, SQIVND (reference sequence). V lost 6 bases, J lost 4 bases, and 12 bases lay in between. The CDR3 totals 14 residues. CDR3 region: CASRIRQFTGELFF. The DNA of the CDR3 is TGTGCCAGTAGAATAAGACAGTTCACCGGGGAGCTGTTTTTT.

V and J are TRBV7-2 and TRBJ2-5, with 8 positions matching TRBD2. V lost 3 bases to trimming and J lost 5 bases; unmatched junction nucleotides: 2. The CDR3 contains 13 residues. CDR1 is SGHTA, CDR2 FQGNSA, per germline. CDR3 amino acids: CASSFASGETQYF. The CDR3 region has the DNA TGTGCCAGCAGCTTTGCTAGCGGGGAGACCCAGTACTTC.

The V gene is TRBV7-8, the J gene TRBJ2-1, with unresolved D. CDR1 and CDR2 (germline): SGHVS, FQNEAQ. Trimming stripped 0 bases from V and 7 bases from J, with 10 bases between. This CDR3 region has 14 residues. The CDR3 here is CASSLALIWNEQFF. DNA of the CDR3: TGTGCCAGCAGCTTAGCGCTAATCTGGAATGAGCAGTTCTTC.

The chain couples TRBV5-4 to TRBJ2-3; 11 bases agree with TRBD2. Trimming cost V 0 bases and J 7 bases; bases outside gene matches: 10. Germline CDR1 reads SGHNT; CDR2 reads YYREEE (reference sequence). This CDR3 contains 17 residues. The CDR3 protein is CASSLAVVAGGPNTQYF. DNA of the CDR3: TGTGCCAGCAGCTTGGCCGTTGTAGCGGGGGGGCCGAATACGCAGTATTTT.

This chain uses TRBV30 with TRBJ1-2; D perhaps matches TRBD1 (5 bases). The germline V gene encodes CDR1 GTSNPN and CDR2 SVGIG (reference sequence). This CDR3 is built from 15 residues. Trimming removed 2 bases from V and 1 base from J, with 14 bases in between. The CDR3 DNA reads TGTGCCTGGAGTCCGAAGGGACGGGATAACTATGGCTACACCTTC. This encodes CAWSPKGRDNYGYTF. The full variable domain, rest sourced from reference TRBV30 and TRBJ1-2, is SQTIHQWPATLVQPVGSPLSLECTVEGTSNPNLYWYRQAAGRGLQLLFYSVGIGQISSEVPQNLSASRPQDRQFILSSKKLLLSDSGFYLCAWSPKGRDNYGYTFGSGTRLTVV.

This chain connects TRBV29-1 to TRBJ1-1; D remains unclear. This CDR3 spans 11 amino acids. V lost 6 bases and J 1 base, leaving 6 bases between the germline ends. Germline-derived CDR1 and CDR2 are SQVTM and ANQGSEA. In DNA, the CDR3 is TGCAGCGTCGGACCGAACACTGAAGCTTTCTTT. Amino acids: CSVGPNTEAFF.

This clone was seen only once. The V and J genes are TRBV4-3 and TRBJ1-4; 9 bases align to TRBD1. CDR3 size: 14 residues. V lost 6 bases and J lost 8; bases outside the gene matches: 7. Germline lookup yields CDR1 LGHNA and CDR2 YSLEER. CDR3 bases: TGCGCCAGCAGTCCGGGACAGGGATTCGAAAAACTGTTTTTT. Protein: CASSPGQGFEKLFF.

The genes are TRBV9 and TRBJ2-3; D remains ambiguous. The CDR3 is 16 amino acids. V gave up 0 bases and J gave up 3 bases, with 14 bases separating them. Germline values: CDR1 SGDLS, CDR2 YYNGEE. The CDR3 DNA is TGTGCCAGCAGCGTAGAAGGGTACTCATTGACAGATACGCAGTATTTT. It specifies CASSVEGYSLTDTQYF.

The rearrangement links TRBV4-1 to TRBJ2-7; D gene uncertain. Germline V gene sequence: CDR1 MGHRA, CDR2 YSYEKL. There are 14 residues in the CDR3. The V and J ends lost 5 bases and 6 bases respectively, with 17 bases between them. In DNA, the CDR3 is TGCGCCAGCAGCAGAGAGGTAGGAGCGACCGAGCAGTACTTC. As protein: CASSREVGATEQYF.

This clone was seen a single time. Other DNA sequences in the sample encode the same CDR3. The CDR3 protein is CSVSIGETQYF. DNA for the CDR3: TGCAGCGTTTCAATAGGGGAGACCCAGTACTTC. J is TRBJ2-5 and V is TRBV29-1; D remains ambiguous. The CDR3 sequence is 11 residues long. V dropped 5 bases and J dropped 5 bases, with 9 bases sitting between them. The germline V gene encodes CDR1 SQVTM and CDR2 ANQGSEA.

This chain connects TRBV20-1 to TRBJ2-1; D is uncertain. Germline V lookup: CDR1 DFQATT, CDR2 SNEGSKA (reference sequence). The V end lost 3 bases, the J end lost 15 bases, and 12 bases lay between the germline ends. The CDR3 consists of 10 residues. The CDR3 sequence: CSASSTIGFF. The DNA for the CDR3 is TGCAGTGCTAGTAGTACTATAGGGTTCTTC.

The V gene is TRBV28, the J gene TRBJ2-5; TRBD2 matches 9 bases. V shed 5 bases, J shed 4 bases, and the junction held 5 bases outside the gene matches. This CDR3 is built from 14 residues. Germline V gene lookup returns CDR1 MDHEN and CDR2 SYDVKM. The CDR3 bases are TGTGCCAGCAGTCTAGCGGGGACCAGAGAGACCCAGTACTTC. Protein: CASSLAGTRETQYF.

The J gene is TRBJ2-5, the V gene TRBV25-1; D uncertain. In germline, CDR1 is MGHDK, CDR2 SYGVNS. The CDR3 totals 13 residues. V was pared by 3 bases and J by 7 bases, with 12 bases between. The chain's CDR3 is CASSDLSVRTQYF. The CDR3 DNA is TGTGCCAGCAGTGACCTCAGCGTTAGGACCCAGTACTTC.

The CDR3 sequence: CASPKDAEYGYTF. The CDR3 bases are TGTGCCAGCCCAAAGGACGCGGAATATGGCTACACCTTC. The chain links TRBV7-9 to TRBJ1-2, with D uncertain. The V and J ends lost 8 bases and 5 bases respectively, with 15 bases between them. Germline V gene sequence: CDR1 SEHNR, CDR2 FQNEAQ (reference sequence). The CDR3 loop spans 13 amino acids. The entire variable domain, with the rest obtained from reference TRBV7-9 and TRBJ1-2, is as follows: DTGVSQNPRHKITKRGQNVTFRCDPISEHNRLYWYRQTLGQGPEFLTYFQNEAQLEKSRLLSDRFSAERPKGSFSTLEIQRTEQGDSAMYLCASPKDAEYGYTFGSGTRLTVV.

The gene calls are TRBV30 and TRBJ1-5; D gene unclear. The germline V gene encodes CDR1 GTSNPN and CDR2 SVGIG (reference sequence). This CDR3 region has 13 residues. Trimming removed 4 bases at V and 4 bases at J, with 11 bases between. The CDR3 nucleotides read TGTGCCTGGATCTGTGTGATTAATCAGCCCCAGCATTTT. Protein product: CAWICVINQPQHF. The full variable domain, completed using reference TRBV30 and TRBJ1-5, is SQTIHQWPATLVQPVGSPLSLECTVEGTSNPNLYWYRQAAGRGLQLLFYSVGIGQISSEVPQNLSASRPQDRQFILSSKKLLLSDSGFYLCAWICVINQPQHFGDGTRLSIL.

This clone appeared a single time. This chain uses TRBV30 with TRBJ1-3; no clear D gene. Trimming left V 1 base short and J 0 bases short, with 4 bases between. Per germline, CDR1 GTSNPN and CDR2 SVGIG (reference sequence). CDR3 size: 13 residues. In DNA, the CDR3 is TGTGCCTGGAGTGGGGACTCTGGAAACACCATATATTTT. Its translation is CAWSGDSGNTIYF. Drawing the rest from reference TRBV30 and TRBJ1-3, the complete variable domain is SQTIHQWPATLVQPVGSPLSLECTVEGTSNPNLYWYRQAAGRGLQLLFYSVGIGQISSEVPQNLSASRPQDRQFILSSKKLLLSDSGFYLCAWSGDSGNTIYFGEGSWLTVV.

This clone was counted a few times. The CDR3 DNA sequence: TGTGCCTGGAGTGTCGCAGATCAGCCCCAGCATTTT. It yields the protein CAWSVADQPQHF. The rearrangement uses TRBV30 and TRBJ1-5; D unresolved. The germline gives CDR1 GTSNPN, CDR2 SVGIG (reference sequence). The CDR3 contains 12 residues. The V and J ends lost 0 bases and 5 bases respectively, with 5 bases between them.

This clone was counted only a few times. The chain combines TRBV7-2 with TRBJ2-7; D not certain. Trimming took off 5 bases at V and 0 bases at J, with 14 bases between the two ends. The germline CDR1 and CDR2 sequences are SGHTA and FQGNSA. The CDR3 consists of 15 residues. The CDR3 protein is CASSLSSSSSYEQYF. The CDR3 DNA sequence: TGTGCCAGCAGCCTGAGTAGTTCGAGCTCCTACGAGCAGTACTTC.